Listed here are 20 T cell receptor beta chains from one sample, sequenced in a study of tumor-infiltrating lymphocytes in primary liver carcinoma. Blood RNA was derived from unsorted whole blood, and germline DNA was extracted too. Reverse transcription of roughly 470 ng total RNA with a constant-region primer produced TCR beta cDNA. ARM-PCR, slightly modified, supplied the TCR beta libraries through three nested multiplex PCR rounds. TRBV1-TRBV30 forward primers paired with a C-beta reverse primer drove the first two PCR rounds, about 10 cycles each. Each CDR3 protein is one row after TCRdb ran MiXCR on the multiplex PCR reads. The sample includes 150,000 to 200,000 distinct CDR3 sequences, roughly 61% of them seen just once. Sequenced input: peripheral blood. Source of these receptors: an older woman with primary liver carcinoma and hepatitis B virus infection.

This chain links TRBV28 with TRBJ1-5; 7 bases line up with TRBD1. Germline CDR1 MDHEN, CDR2 SYDVKM. This CDR3 comprises 15 residues. V lost 1 base, J lost 6 bases, and 6 bases stayed unmatched. CDR3 sequence: CASSLSGQPCQPQHF. As DNA, the CDR3 is TGTGCCAGCAGTTTATCGGGACAGCCATGTCAGCCCCAGCATTTT. The whole variable domain, remainder taken from reference TRBV28 and TRBJ1-5, is DVKVTQSSRYLVKRTGEKVFLECVQDMDHENMFWYRQDPGLGLRLIYFSYDVKMKEKGDIPEGYSVSREKKERFSLILESASTNQTSMYLCASSLSGQPCQPQHFGDGTRLSIL.

The J gene is TRBJ2-1, the V gene TRBV6-2 or TRBV6-3, with D possibly called TRBD1 or TRBD2 (6 bases each). Between the trimmed V and J ends, which lost 6 bases and 6 bases, there was a span of 27 bases. CDR1 and CDR2 (germline): MNHEY, SVGEGT. The length of the CDR3 is 18 residues. The CDR3: CASSRNRDSPKSLNEQFF. As DNA, the CDR3 is TGTGCCAGCAGCAGGAACAGGGACTCACCTAAAAGCCTCAATGAGCAGTTCTTC.

A few counts support this clonotype. The rearrangement joins TRBV28 to TRBJ2-1, with D tentatively TRBD1 (5 bases). V gave up 2 bases and J gave up 7 bases, with 9 bases separating them. The CDR3 totals 13 residues. Germline-derived CDR1 and CDR2 are MDHEN and SYDVKM. This CDR3 reads CASSLAGSNEQFF. The CDR3 nucleotides read TGTGCCAGCAGTTTAGCAGGGTCTAATGAGCAGTTCTTC.

The chain joins TRBV11-2 to TRBJ2-7; D is uncertain. The CDR3 is 12 residues long. Between the trimmed V and J ends, which lost 0 bases and 3 bases, there was a span of 3 bases. The V gene's germline CDR1 is SGHAT and CDR2 FQNNGV. CDR3 loop: CASSLEDYEQYV. DNA for the CDR3: TGTGCCAGCAGCTTAGAGGACTACGAGCAGTACGTC.

This clonotype came up many times. The chain has TRBV6-5 and TRBJ2-7; TRBD2 aligns across 7 bases. From germline, CDR1 is MNHEY and CDR2 SVGAGI. The CDR3 has 11 amino acids. J gave up 11 bases and V 6 bases, and 7 bases lay outside the gene matches. The CDR3 region is CASSRAGWEYF. The CDR3 DNA sequence: TGTGCCAGCAGCCGAGCGGGGTGGGAGTACTTC.

The count of this clonotype is one. The rearrangement uses TRBV11-2 and TRBJ2-7; TRBD1 matches 10 bases. This CDR3 is 15 amino acids long. The germline V gene has CDR1 SGHAT and CDR2 FQNNGV. After removal of 2 bases from V and 1 base from J, the junction contained 2 bases not matched to a gene. The CDR3 region has the DNA TGTGCCAGCAGCTTATGGGACAGGGGTTCCTACGAGCAGTACTTC. Encoded protein: CASSLWDRGSYEQYF.

This clonotype came up once. One base away lies a much larger clone, so this may be a sequencing read error. J is TRBJ2-3 and V is TRBV4-1, with a tentative D call TRBD1 (5 bases). The V gene's germline CDR1 is MGHRA and CDR2 YSYEKL. The length of the CDR3 is 15 residues. CDR3: CASCQDGRGTDTQYF. The CDR3 DNA follows: TGCGCCAGCTGCCAAGACGGAAGGGGAACAGATACGCAGTATTTT.

The CDR3 bases are TGTGCCAGCAAAAGGGCTAGCACAGATACGCAGTATTTT. The encoded protein is CASKRASTDTQYF. The chain recombines TRBV28 with TRBJ2-3; D call uncertain. The CDR3 loop spans 13 amino acids. Germline V gene sequence: CDR1 MDHEN, CDR2 SYDVKM. Trimming removed 7 bases from V and 0 bases from J, with 8 bases in between.

This clonotype was seen just once. Being one base from a much bigger clone, this may be a read error. The J gene is TRBJ1-2, the V gene TRBV7-8; D gene ambiguous. This CDR3 has 16 amino acids. In germline, CDR1 is SGHVS, CDR2 FQNEAQ. Trimming removed 5 bases from V and 0 bases from J, with 16 bases in between. CDR3 amino acids: CASSAGRAVSNYGYTF. The CDR3 DNA reads as TGTGCCAGCAGCGCCGGACGGGCAGTCTCTAACTATGGCTACACCTTC.

As regards this clonotype: Because the CDR3 is missing its conserved closing phenylalanine or tryptophan, this is likely a read error. CDR3 amino acids: CASSYSLGGYTL. The CDR3 DNA follows: TGTGCCAGCAGTTACAGCCTGGGGGGCTACACCTTA. The chain uses TRBV11-2 and TRBJ1-2; the D is unclear. Trimming pared 6 bases from V and 8 bases from J, leaving 13 bases between. This CDR3 is 12 amino acids long. Germline V CDR1 and CDR2: SGHAT, FQNNGV.

About this clonotype itself: A junction end diverges from the germline sequence, so it may reflect a read error. The chain has TRBV7-4 and TRBJ2-7; the D gene is possibly TRBD2 (6 bases). The length of the CDR3 is 18 residues. Germline V gives CDR1 SGHVT, CDR2 SQSDAQ. CDR3 bases: TGTGCCAGCATCTTAAAACGGGGCGGGGATAGGGACTCCTACGAGCAGTACTTC. Translated, it gives CASILKRGGDRDSYEQYF.

This clonotype appeared a few times. It may be a read error: a sequence one base away is much more abundant. The rearrangement links TRBV6-5 to TRBJ2-1; TRBD2 agrees at 8 bases. J was trimmed by 0 bases and V by 2 bases; bases with no gene match: 6. This CDR3 spans 17 amino acids. Germline CDR1 is MNHEY and CDR2 is SVGAGI. The CDR3 sequence: CASSYAGGDGSYNEQFF. CDR3 sequence (DNA): TGTGCCAGCAGTTACGCGGGGGGTGACGGCTCCTACAATGAGCAGTTCTTC.

Notes on this clonotype: A much larger clone differs by one base, so this may be a read error. V gene TRBV12-3 or TRBV12-4 combines with J gene TRBJ1-2; 7 bases agree with TRBD1. The CDR3 contains 14 residues. This chain's CDR3 is CVSRPGGQNYGYTF. In DNA, the CDR3 is TGTGTCAGCAGGCCCGGGGGACAGAACTATGGCTACACCTTC.

Comments on this clonotype: Since a much larger clone is just one base distant, this may be a read error. This rearrangement joins TRBV7-8 to TRBJ2-1; D is unclear. There are 12 residues in the CDR3. The V gene's germline CDR1 is SGHVS and CDR2 FQNEAQ. The CDR3 protein is CTSTTTNNEQFF. CDR3 bases: TGTACCAGCACTACTACAAACAATGAGCAGTTCTTC.

This clonotype was recorded at least ten times. The V gene is TRBV10-3, the J gene TRBJ2-1, with 8 nucleotides matching TRBD2. This CDR3 has 14 amino acids. V gave up 4 bases and J gave up 6 bases; unmatched junction bases: 5. Germline CDR1 reads ENHRY; CDR2 reads SYGVKD. DNA of the CDR3: TGTGCCATCAGTGGTCCGGGACTAGGCAATGAGCAGTTCTTC. As protein: CAISGPGLGNEQFF.

Concerning this clonotype: At one end, the junction sequence differs from germline, possibly due to a read error. The chain employs TRBV11-2 and TRBJ2-2; weak D call: TRBD2 (5 bases). The germline V gene encodes CDR1 SGHAT and CDR2 FQNNGV. This CDR3 has 13 residues. The CDR3 is CASSFDESGVLFF. Here the CDR3 DNA reads TGTGCCAGCAGCTTCGACGAATCCGGGGTGCTGTTTTTT. Full variable domain (remainder filled in from reference TRBV11-2 and TRBJ2-2): EAGVAQSPRYKIIEKRQSVAFWCNPISGHATLYWYQQILGQGPKLLIQFQNNGVVDDSQLPKDRFSAERLKGVDSTLKIQPAKLEDSAVYLCASSFDESGVLFFGEGSRLTVL.

This clonotype was detected once. V gene TRBV10-3 combines with J gene TRBJ2-5; perhaps TRBD2 as D (5 bases). This CDR3 has 15 residues. The germline CDR1 and CDR2 sequences are ENHRY and SYGVKD. The V end was cut by 0 bases, the J end by 7 bases, with 15 bases between. The CDR3 here is CAISESNMGAGTQYF. The CDR3 DNA follows: TGTGCCATCAGTGAGTCGAACATGGGTGCGGGGACCCAGTACTTC.

In the case of this clonotype: Sequence at one end of the junction differs from germline and may be a read error. This chain joins TRBV11-3 and TRBJ1-6; D gene uncertain. CDR3 length equals 15 residues. Germline V gene lookup returns CDR1 SGHNT and CDR2 YENEEA. CDR3 residues: CASSGPPAYDSPLHF. CDR3 nucleotides: TGTGCCAGCAGCGGACCCCCGGCCTATGATTCACCCCTCCACTTT.

This clonotype was found many times. The chain recombines TRBV6-1 with TRBJ2-7, with D possibly matching TRBD2 (5 bases). Per germline, CDR1 MNHNS and CDR2 SASEGT. V was pared by 2 bases and J by 5 bases, with 13 bases between. The length of the CDR3 is 14 residues. CDR3: CASSESEGSNEQYF. For the CDR3, the DNA is TGTGCCAGCAGTGAATCAGAGGGCAGCAACGAGCAGTACTTC.

This clonotype was found many times. Here the CDR3 reads CASSQSEEARGLFF. The CDR3 DNA follows: TGCGCCAGCAGCCAATCCGAGGAGGCCCGAGGGCTGTTTTTT. The chain has TRBV4-1 and TRBJ2-2; TRBD2 is a possible D gene (5 bases). Germline V gene sequence: CDR1 MGHRA, CDR2 YSYEKL. The V gene lost 2 bases and the J gene lost 13 bases, with 17 bases spanning the gap. The CDR3 covers 14 residues.